A selection of T cell receptor beta chains follows, all from one sample in a study of spatial heterogeneity in lung cancer. Each CDR3 protein gets one entry after TCRdb re-called the 5' RACE reads with MiXCR. Altogether more than 75,000 distinct CDR3 sequences are present, 19% being singletons, with the ten largest covering around a fifth. This specimen consisted of PBMCs, obtained at follow-up. These receptors all come from a male donor with early-stage non-small cell lung cancer. The CDR3 runs from the conserved cysteine through the conserved F or W. The D gene is left open where the match is weak. Only part of the rows carry a size: once, few, many, or a class if the clone is expanded.

j_call	d_call	clone_size	v_call	cdr3_nt	cdr3_aa
TRBJ1-2	NA	NA	TRBV3-1	TGTGCCAGCAGCCAAGAGGGGTTATCTGGCTACACCTTC	CASSQEGLSGYTF
TRBJ2-3	TRBD2	NA	TRBV24-1	TGTGCCACTCAAGCGGGGGTCACAGATACGCAGTATTTT	CATQAGVTDTQYF
TRBJ1-2	NA	few	TRBV4-3	TGCGCCAGCAGCCAAGACCTTATCGCGTATGGCTACACCTTC	CASSQDLIAYGYTF
TRBJ1-1	NA	NA	TRBV10-3	TGTGCCATCAGTGATACAGGGTTGGGAAACACTGAAGCTTTCTTT	CAISDTGLGNTEAFF
TRBJ2-7	TRBD2	few	TRBV6-2/TRBV6-3	TGTGCCAGCAGTTACTCGCCTAGCGGGAGGGGACCGTCCTACGAGCAGTACTTC	CASSYSPSGRGPSYEQYF
TRBJ1-1	TRBD1	few	TRBV4-1	TGCGCCAGCAGCCTATGGGACAGGGAGAACACTGAAGCTTTCTTT	CASSLWDRENTEAFF
TRBJ2-6	NA	NA	TRBV20-1	TGCAGTGCCGCCCAGGGTAGCTCTGGGGCCAACGTCCTGACTTTC	CSAAQGSSGANVLTF
TRBJ1-4	TRBD1	NA	TRBV19	TGTGCCACCTGTTATCCGGGACAGGGGACTAATGAAAAACTGTTTTTT	CATCYPGQGTNEKLFF
TRBJ2-2	TRBD2	NA	TRBV4-1	TGCGCCAGCAGCCGTTCGAGCGGGGGCACCGGGGAGCTGTTTTTT	CASSRSSGGTGELFF
TRBJ2-5	NA	few	TRBV7-3	TGTGCCAGCAGCCCCAGGGGGGCAGTCGAGACCCAGTACTTC	CASSPRGAVETQYF
TRBJ1-6	TRBD1	NA	TRBV20-1	TGCAGTGCTAGAGATGAGACAGGGGGGTATAATTCACCCCTCCACTTT	CSARDETGGYNSPLHF
TRBJ1-4	NA	NA	TRBV30	TGTGCCTGGAGTAACCGGGTAAAACTGTTTTTT	CAWSNRVKLFF
TRBJ2-7	TRBD1	few	TRBV10-3	TGTGCCATCAGCCCCGGACAGGAAGGCGAGCAGTACTTC	CAISPGQEGEQYF
TRBJ1-4	NA	NA	TRBV20-1	TGCAGTGCTAGAGATGTGACCAGGGATAGGGAAAAACTGTTTTTT	CSARDVTRDREKLFF
TRBJ1-1	NA	NA	TRBV9	TGTGCCAGCAGACCGACAGTCGACTCCGCTGAAGCTTTCTTT	CASRPTVDSAEAFF
TRBJ2-5	NA	many	TRBV20-1	TGCAGTGCTAGTAGGTTTGCGACAGCTCAAGAGACCCAGTACTTC	CSASRFATAQETQYF
TRBJ1-3	NA	few	TRBV14	TGTGCCAGCAGCCGTATCTCTGGAAACACCATATATTTT	CASSRISGNTIYF
TRBJ2-2	NA	NA	TRBV20-1	TGCAGTGCCGTCTATGCCGGGGAGCTGTTTTTT	CSAVYAGELFF
TRBJ2-6	NA	NA	TRBV9	TGTGCCAGCAGTACTGTAACTGGGGCCAACGTCCTGACTTTC	CASSTVTGANVLTF
TRBJ2-7	NA	few	TRBV7-8	TGTGCCAGCAGCTTAACGAGGACCGCAAACACCTACGAGCAGTACTTC	CASSLTRTANTYEQYF